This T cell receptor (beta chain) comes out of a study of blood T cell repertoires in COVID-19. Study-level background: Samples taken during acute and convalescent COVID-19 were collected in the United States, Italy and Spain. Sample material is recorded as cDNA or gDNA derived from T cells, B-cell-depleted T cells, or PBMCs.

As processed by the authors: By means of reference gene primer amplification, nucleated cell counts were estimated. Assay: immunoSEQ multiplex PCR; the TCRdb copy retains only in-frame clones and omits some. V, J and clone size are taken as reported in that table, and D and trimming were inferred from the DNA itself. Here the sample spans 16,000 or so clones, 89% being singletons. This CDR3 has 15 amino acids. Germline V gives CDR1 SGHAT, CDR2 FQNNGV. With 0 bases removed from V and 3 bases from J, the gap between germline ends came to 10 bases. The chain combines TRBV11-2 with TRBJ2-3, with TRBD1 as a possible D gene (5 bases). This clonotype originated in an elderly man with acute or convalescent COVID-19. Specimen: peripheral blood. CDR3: CASSLDLGATDTQYF. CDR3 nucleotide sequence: TGTGCCAGCAGCTTAGACTTAGGGGCAACAGATACGCAGTATTTT.